This T cell receptor beta chain was identified during a study of human T cells and chemical hapten exposure. Study-wide context: Per-sample TCR yield variation was attributed mainly to small pooled library volume differences. Study results and limitations: The number of TCRs over 1 in 1000 frequency stayed unchanged after DPC.

There are 15 residues in the CDR3. Per the germline V gene, CDR1 is PRHDT and CDR2 is FYEKMQ (reference sequence). Trimming took 3 bases from V and 3 from J, leaving 15 bases between them. This clonotype was detected only a few times. What it recognizes is unknown. As to time point: healthy volunteer bleed at 2 weeks. The authors extracted total RNA from unfractionated whole blood. It was the library that attached unique molecular identifiers to individual cDNA molecules. Original processing methods: A typical sample had roughly 96,000 TCRs, with about 20,000 to 690,600 overall. TCRdb fed the RACE reads into MiXCR, producing one record per CDR3 protein. The V and J calls follow TCRdb's processing rather than the paper's. The profile covers about 46,000 distinct CDR3 sequences, with around 4.1% appearing a single time and about 1.5% taken by the ten largest.

This rearrangement joins TRBV13 to TRBJ2-7, with D possibly TRBD1 on 5 matching bases. The clonotype comes from a female donor in good health. Some clones in this sample may be carry-over from other donors' samples. The source material was whole blood. In DNA form, the CDR3 reads TGTGCCAGCAGCTTTACGGCCCCAGGGATCTACGAGCAGTACTTC. It yields the protein CASSFTAPGIYEQYF.